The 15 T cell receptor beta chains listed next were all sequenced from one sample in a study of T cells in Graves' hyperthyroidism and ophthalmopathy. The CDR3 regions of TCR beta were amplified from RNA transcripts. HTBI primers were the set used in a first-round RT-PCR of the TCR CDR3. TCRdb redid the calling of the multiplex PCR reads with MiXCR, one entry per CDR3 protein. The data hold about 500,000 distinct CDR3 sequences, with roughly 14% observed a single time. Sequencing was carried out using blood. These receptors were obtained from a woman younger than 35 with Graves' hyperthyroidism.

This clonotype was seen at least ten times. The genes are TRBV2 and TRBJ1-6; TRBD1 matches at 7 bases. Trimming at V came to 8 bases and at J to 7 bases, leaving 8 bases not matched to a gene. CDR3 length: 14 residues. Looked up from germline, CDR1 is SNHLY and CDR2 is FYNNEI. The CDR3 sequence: CASEPGGFNSPLHF. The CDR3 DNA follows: TGTGCCAGCGAACCAGGGGGTTTCAATTCACCCCTCCACTTT.

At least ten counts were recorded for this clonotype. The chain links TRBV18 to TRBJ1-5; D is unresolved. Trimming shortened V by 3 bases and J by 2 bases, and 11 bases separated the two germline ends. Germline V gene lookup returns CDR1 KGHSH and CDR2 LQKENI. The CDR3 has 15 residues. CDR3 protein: CASSPETARNQPQHF. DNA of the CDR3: TGTGCCAGCTCACCCGAGACCGCTCGCAATCAGCCCCAGCATTTT.

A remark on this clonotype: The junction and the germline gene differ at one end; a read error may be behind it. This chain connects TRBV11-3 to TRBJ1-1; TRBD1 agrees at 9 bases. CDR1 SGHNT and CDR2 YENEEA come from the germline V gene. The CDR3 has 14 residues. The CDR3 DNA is TGTGTCAGCAGCCCACAGGGGGCGAACACTGAAGCTTTCTTT. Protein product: CVSSPQGANTEAFF.

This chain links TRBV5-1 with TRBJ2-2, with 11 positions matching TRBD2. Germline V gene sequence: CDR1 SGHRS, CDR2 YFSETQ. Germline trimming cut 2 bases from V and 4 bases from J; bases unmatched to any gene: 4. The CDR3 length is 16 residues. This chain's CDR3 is CASSFVLAGATGELFF. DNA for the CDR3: TGCGCCAGCAGCTTCGTACTAGCGGGAGCCACCGGGGAGCTGTTTTTT.

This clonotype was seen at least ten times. CDR3 residues: CASSSSGTVNEQFF. In nucleotides, the CDR3 is TGTGCCAGCAGTTCCTCCGGGACAGTGAATGAGCAGTTCTTC. The chain is built from TRBV12-3 or TRBV12-4 and TRBJ2-1, with TRBD1 matching 7 bases. This CDR3 comprises 14 residues. Germline trimming cut 4 bases from V and 7 bases from J; bases unmatched to any gene: 7.

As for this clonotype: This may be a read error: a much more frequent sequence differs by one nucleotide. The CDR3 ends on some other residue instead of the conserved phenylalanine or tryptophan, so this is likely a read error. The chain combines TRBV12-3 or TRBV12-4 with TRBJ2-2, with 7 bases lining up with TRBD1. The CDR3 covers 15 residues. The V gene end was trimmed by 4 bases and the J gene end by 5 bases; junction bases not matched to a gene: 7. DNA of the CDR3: TGTGCCAGCAGTTATCGACAGGGAAGAACCGGGGAGCTGTTTTCT. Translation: CASSYRQGRTGELFS.

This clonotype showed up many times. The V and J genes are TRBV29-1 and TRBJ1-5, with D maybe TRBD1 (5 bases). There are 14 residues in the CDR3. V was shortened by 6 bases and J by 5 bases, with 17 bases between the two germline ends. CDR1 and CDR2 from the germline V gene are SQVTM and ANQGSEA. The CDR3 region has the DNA TGCAGCGTGAGTCAGGGATTTAGTGATCAGCCCCAGCATTTT. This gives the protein CSVSQGFSDQPQHF.

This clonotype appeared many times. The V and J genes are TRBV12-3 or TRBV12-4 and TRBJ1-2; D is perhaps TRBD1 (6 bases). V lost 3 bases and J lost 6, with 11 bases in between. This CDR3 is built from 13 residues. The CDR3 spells CASSLGQGHGYTF. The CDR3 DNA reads TGTGCCAGCAGTTTGGGGCAGGGGCATGGCTACACCTTC.

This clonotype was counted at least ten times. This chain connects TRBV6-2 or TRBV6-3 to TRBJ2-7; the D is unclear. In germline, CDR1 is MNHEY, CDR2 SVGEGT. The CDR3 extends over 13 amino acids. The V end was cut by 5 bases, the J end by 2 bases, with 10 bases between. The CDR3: CASSLEAPYEQYV. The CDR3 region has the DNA TGTGCCAGCAGTCTCGAGGCCCCCTACGAGCAGTACGTC.

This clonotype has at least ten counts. The CDR3 nucleotides read TGTGCCAGCACCCATAGGGGACTACTTAACTATGGCTACACCTTC. This sequence encodes CASTHRGLLNYGYTF. The genes are TRBV12-3 or TRBV12-4 and TRBJ1-2, with D possibly TRBD1 on 5 matching bases. The ends were cut back, 7 bases at V and 1 base at J, with 16 bases in the middle. The CDR3 loop spans 15 amino acids.

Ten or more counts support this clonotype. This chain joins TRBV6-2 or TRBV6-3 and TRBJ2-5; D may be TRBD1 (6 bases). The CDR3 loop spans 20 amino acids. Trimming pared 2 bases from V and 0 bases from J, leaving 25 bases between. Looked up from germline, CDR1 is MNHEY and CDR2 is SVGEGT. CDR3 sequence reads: CASSYPNVVGARIHQETQYF. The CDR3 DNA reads TGTGCCAGCAGTTACCCAAACGTTGTGGGGGCTCGGATCCACCAAGAGACCCAGTACTTC.

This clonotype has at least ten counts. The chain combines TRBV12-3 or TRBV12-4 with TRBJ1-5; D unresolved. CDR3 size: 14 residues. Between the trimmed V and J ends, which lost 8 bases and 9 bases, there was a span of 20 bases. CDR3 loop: CASVLRPQQSPQHF. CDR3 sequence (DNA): TGTGCCAGCGTCCTACGACCACAGCAATCGCCCCAGCATTTT.

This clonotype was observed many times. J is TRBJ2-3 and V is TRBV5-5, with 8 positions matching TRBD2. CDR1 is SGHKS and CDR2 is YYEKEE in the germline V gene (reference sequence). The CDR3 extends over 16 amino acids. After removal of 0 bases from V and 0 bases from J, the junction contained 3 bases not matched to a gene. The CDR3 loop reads CASSLERGTSTDTQYF. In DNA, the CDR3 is TGTGCCAGCAGCTTGGAGCGGGGGACTAGCACAGATACGCAGTATTTT.

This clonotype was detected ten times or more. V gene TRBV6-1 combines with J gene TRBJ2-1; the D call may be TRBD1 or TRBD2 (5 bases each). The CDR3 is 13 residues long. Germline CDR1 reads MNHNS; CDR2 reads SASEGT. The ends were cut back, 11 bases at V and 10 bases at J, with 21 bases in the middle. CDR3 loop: CAHRFSVGDEQFF. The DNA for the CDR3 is TGTGCCCACAGGTTTTCTGTTGGGGACGAGCAGTTCTTC.

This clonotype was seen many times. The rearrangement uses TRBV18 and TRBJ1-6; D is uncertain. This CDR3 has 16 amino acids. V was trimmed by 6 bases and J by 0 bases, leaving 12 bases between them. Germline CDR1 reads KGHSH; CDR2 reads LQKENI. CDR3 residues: CASSSVRRSYNSPLHF. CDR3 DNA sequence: TGTGCCAGCTCCTCCGTGCGGCGCTCCTATAATTCACCCCTCCACTTT.